This T cell receptor (beta chain) is drawn from a study of OX40 agonist ivuxolimab in advanced cancers. Study as a whole: With a range of about 20 to 79, age averaged about 59 years, and about 83% were male.

There are 16 residues in the CDR3. Looked up from germline, CDR1 is SGHVS and CDR2 is FNYEAQ. The V and J ends lost 3 bases and 7 bases respectively, with 19 bases between them. Clones were sequenced by immunoSEQ multiplex PCR, and TCRdb holds only the in-frame ones, with some missing. The table includes tens of thousands of clones, around 94% detected once. The chain carries TRBV7-6 and TRBJ2-1, with unresolved D. The sample was CD4+ or CD8+ T cells sorted from blood, taken in a trial of the OX40 agonist ivuxolimab. The TCR sequence derives from an adult with an advanced solid tumor such as melanoma, head and neck, liver or kidney cancer. The DNA for the CDR3 is TGTGCCAGCAGCTTGGGCACCGTGGGGATCGGGAATGAGCAGTTCTTC. It yields the protein CASSLGTVGIGNEQFF.